What follows describes a single TCR beta chain. What it binds is unknown. The data were obtained in a study of vaccination and CD4 T cells after COVID-19. Sequencing of DNA taken from cultured CD4+ T cells relied on the Oncomine TCR Beta short-read assay. TCRdb ran MiXCR on the PCR reads and lists one entry per CDR3 protein. The sample yields about 16,000 distinct CDR3 sequences, roughly half seen once. Study-wide findings and caveats: Analysis of convalescent patients found that 304 of 307 vaccine-specific clones were spike mono-reactive.

The CDR3 spans 14 residues. Germline V gene sequence: CDR1 SGHTA, CDR2 FQGNSA. The V end lost 5 bases, the J end lost 3 bases, and 10 bases lay between the germline ends. The treatment is: approximately nine-day PBMC culture with coronavirus spike peptide pools or control peptides (ViraFEST assay). Wells that each held about 2 million PBMCs were cultured with approximately 10 IU/ml IL-2 and approximately 9.5 ug/ml peptide pools. The clonotype was recovered from a human donor who had recovered from COVID-19. Specimen: CD4+ T cells from blood, cultured in vitro. The chain links TRBV7-2 to TRBJ1-4; D call uncertain. The CDR3 here is CASSRTGANEKLFF. DNA for the CDR3: TGTGCCAGCAGCCGGACCGGGGCTAATGAAAAACTGTTTTTT.